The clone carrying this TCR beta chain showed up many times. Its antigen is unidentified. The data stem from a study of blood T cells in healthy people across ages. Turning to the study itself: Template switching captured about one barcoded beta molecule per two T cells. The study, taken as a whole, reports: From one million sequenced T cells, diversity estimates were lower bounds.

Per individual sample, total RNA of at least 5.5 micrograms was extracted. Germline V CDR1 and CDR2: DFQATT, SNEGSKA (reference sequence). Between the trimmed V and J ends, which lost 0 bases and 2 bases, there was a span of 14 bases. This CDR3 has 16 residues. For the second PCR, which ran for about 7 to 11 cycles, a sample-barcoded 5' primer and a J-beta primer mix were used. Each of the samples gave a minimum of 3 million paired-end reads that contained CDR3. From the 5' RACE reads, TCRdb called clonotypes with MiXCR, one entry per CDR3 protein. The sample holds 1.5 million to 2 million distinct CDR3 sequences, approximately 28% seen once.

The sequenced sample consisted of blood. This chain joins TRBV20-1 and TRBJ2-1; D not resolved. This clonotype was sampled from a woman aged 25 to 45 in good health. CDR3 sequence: CSAREATFPPYNEQFF. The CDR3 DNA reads TGCAGTGCTAGAGAGGCGACATTCCCCCCCTACAATGAGCAGTTCTTC.